This note documents a single T cell receptor (beta chain) sequence. The data stem from a study of blood T cell repertoires in COVID-19. About the research overall: The United States, Italy and Spain were the sources of the acute and convalescent COVID-19 samples.

Assay used: immunoSEQ multiplex PCR; TCRdb lists only in-frame clones, some missing. The repertoire holds about 200,000 clones, with approximately 90% as singletons. Germline assignment: CDR1 LNHDA and CDR2 SQIVND (reference sequence). With 1 base clipped from V and 0 bases from J, the junction kept 6 bases outside the gene matches. The length of the CDR3 is 17 residues. Sample: peripheral blood. The TCR comes from a man aged 50 or older with acute or convalescent COVID-19. This sequence joins TRBV19 and TRBJ1-5; 7 bases map to TRBD1. The CDR3 DNA reads as TGTGCCAGTAGTATAGTCCTAGGGACAGATAGCAATCAGCCCCAGCATTTT. It is translated as CASSIVLGTDSNQPQHF.